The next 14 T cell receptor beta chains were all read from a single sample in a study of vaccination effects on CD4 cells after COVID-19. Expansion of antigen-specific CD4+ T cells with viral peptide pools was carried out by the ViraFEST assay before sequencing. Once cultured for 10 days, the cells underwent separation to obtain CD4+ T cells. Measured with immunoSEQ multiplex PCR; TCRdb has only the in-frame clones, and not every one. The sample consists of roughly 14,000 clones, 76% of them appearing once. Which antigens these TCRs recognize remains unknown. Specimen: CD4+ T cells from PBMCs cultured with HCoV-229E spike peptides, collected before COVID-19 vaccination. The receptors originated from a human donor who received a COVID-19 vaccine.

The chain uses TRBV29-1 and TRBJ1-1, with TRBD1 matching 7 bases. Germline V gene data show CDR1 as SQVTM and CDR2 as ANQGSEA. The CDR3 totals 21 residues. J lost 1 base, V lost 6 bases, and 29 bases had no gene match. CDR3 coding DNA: TGCAGCGTCCGCCCCCGGGGGCAACCTGACAGGGTACCAGGTGCGAACACTGAAGCTTTCTTT. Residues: CSVRPRGQPDRVPGANTEAFF.

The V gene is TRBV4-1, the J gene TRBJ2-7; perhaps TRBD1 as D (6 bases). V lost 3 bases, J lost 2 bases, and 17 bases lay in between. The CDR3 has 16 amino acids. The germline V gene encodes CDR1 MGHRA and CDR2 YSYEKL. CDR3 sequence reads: CASSQFRGRGTYEQYF. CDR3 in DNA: TGCGCCAGCAGCCAGTTCAGGGGTAGGGGGACCTACGAGCAGTACTTC.

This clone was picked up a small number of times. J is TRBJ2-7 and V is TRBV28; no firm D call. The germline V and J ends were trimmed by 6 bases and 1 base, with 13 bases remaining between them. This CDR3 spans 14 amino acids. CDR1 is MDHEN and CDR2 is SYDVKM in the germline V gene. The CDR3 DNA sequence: TGTGCCAGCAGCTCCCTCATTAGGTCCTACGAGCAGTACTTC. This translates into CASSSLIRSYEQYF.

The CDR3: CASSHPGGTYNEQFF. The CDR3 DNA is TGTGCCAGCAGCCATCCGGGGGGGACCTACAATGAGCAGTTCTTC. The V and J genes are TRBV3-1 (or the pseudogene TRBV3-2) and TRBJ2-1, with 8 bases lining up with TRBD2. This CDR3 contains 15 residues. CDR1 is LGHDT, CDR2 YNNKEL, per germline (reference sequence). The junction had 3 bases not matched to a gene; V was cut back by 3 bases and J by 2 bases.

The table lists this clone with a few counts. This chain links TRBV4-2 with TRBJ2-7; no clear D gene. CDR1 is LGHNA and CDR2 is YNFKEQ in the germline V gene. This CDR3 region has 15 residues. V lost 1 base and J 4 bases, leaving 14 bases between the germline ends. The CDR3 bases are TGTGCCAGCAGCCAAGGGGTAGGTAGGGTTTACGAGCAGTACTTC. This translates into CASSQGVGRVYEQYF.

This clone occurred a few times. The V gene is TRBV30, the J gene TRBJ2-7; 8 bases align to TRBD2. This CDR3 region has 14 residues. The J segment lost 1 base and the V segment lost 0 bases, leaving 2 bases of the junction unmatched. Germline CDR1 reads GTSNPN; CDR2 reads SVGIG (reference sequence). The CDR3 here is CAWSVSGGSYEQYF. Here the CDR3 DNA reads TGTGCCTGGAGTGTATCGGGGGGGTCCTACGAGCAGTACTTC.

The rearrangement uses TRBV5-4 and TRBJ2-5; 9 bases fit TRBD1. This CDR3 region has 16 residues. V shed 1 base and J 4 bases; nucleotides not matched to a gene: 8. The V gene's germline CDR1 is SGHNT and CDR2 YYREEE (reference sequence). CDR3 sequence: CASSLSPGQGGETQYF. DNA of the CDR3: TGTGCCAGCAGCTTGTCACCGGGACAGGGAGGAGAGACCCAGTACTTC.

The DNA for the CDR3 is TGCGCCAGCAGCCAAGCACTAGCGGGGGCTTTCAATGAGCAGTTCTTC. Translating it yields CASSQALAGAFNEQFF. This sequence joins TRBV4-3 and TRBJ2-1; 11 bases agree with TRBD2. This CDR3 has 16 residues. The V gene's germline CDR1 is LGHNA and CDR2 YSLEER. J gave up 6 bases and V 1 base, and 5 bases lay outside the gene matches.

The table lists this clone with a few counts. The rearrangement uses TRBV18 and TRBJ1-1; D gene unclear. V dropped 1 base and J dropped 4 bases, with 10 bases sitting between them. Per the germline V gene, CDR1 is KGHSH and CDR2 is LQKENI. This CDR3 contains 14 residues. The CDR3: CASSPRKDGTEAFF. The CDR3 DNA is TGTGCCAGCTCACCACGGAAAGACGGCACTGAAGCTTTCTTT.

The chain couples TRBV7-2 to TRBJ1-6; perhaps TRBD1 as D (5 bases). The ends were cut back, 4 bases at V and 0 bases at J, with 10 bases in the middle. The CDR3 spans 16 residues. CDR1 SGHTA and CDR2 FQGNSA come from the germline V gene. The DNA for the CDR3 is TGTGCCAGCAGCTCGGGACCCAGCTCCTATAATTCACCCCTCCACTTT. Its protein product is CASSSGPSSYNSPLHF.

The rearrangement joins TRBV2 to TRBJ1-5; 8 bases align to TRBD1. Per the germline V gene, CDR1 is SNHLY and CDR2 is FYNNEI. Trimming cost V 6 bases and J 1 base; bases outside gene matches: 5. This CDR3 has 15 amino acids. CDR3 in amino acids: CASRTDRASNQPQHF. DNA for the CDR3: TGTGCCAGCAGAACGGACAGGGCAAGCAATCAGCCCCAGCATTTT.

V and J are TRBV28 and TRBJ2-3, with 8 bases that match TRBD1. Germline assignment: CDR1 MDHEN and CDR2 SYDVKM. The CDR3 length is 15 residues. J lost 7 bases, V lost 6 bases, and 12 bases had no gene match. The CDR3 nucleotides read TGTGCCAGCAGCTCGACAGGGGAGAAAAGAAATACGCAGTATTTT. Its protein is CASSSTGEKRNTQYF.

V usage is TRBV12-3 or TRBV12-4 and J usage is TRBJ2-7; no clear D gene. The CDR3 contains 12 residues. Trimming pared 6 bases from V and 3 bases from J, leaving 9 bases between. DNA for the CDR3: TGTGCCAGCAGGGGGAAAAGCTACGAGCAGTACTTC. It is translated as CASRGKSYEQYF.

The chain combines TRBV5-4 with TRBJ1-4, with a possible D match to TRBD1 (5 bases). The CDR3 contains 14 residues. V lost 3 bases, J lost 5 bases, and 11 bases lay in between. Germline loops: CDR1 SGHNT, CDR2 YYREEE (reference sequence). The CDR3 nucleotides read TGTGCCAGCAGCTCGACAGTAGACAATGAAAAACTGTTTTTT. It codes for CASSSTVDNEKLFF.